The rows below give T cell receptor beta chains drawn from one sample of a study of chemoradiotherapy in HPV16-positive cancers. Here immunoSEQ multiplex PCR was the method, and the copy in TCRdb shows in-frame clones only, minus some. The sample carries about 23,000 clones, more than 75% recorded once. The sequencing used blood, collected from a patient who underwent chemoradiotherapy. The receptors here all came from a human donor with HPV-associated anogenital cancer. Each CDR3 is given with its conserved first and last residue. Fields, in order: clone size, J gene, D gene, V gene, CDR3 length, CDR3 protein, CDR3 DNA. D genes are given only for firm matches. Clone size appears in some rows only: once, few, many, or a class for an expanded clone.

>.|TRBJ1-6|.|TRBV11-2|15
CASSFDPGPYSPLHF
TGTGCCAGCAGCTTCGATCCGGGCCCCTATTCACCCCTCCACTTT
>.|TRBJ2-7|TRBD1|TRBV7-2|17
CASSSGDRGTRVYEQYF
TGTGCCAGCAGCTCTGGGGACAGGGGCACCCGGGTGTACGAGCAGTACTTC
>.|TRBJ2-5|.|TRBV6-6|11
CASSRGETQYF
TGTGCCAGCAGCCGGGGGGAGACCCAGTACTTC
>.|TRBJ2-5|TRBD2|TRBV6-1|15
CASSFEGLAGETQYF
TGTGCCAGCAGTTTCGAAGGACTAGCAGGCGAGACCCAGTACTTC
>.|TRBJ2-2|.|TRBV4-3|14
CASSQVWGAGELFF
TGCGCCAGCAGCCAAGTTTGGGGAGCCGGGGAGCTGTTTTTT
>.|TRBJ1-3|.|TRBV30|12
CAWSERGNTIYF
TGTGCCTGGAGCGAACGAGGAAACACCATATATTTT
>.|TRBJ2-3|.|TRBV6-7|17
CASSRHDLTGDTDTQYF
TGTGCCAGCAGTCGACATGATCTAACGGGGGACACAGATACGCAGTATTTT
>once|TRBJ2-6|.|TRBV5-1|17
CASSLGSGATGANVLTF
TGCGCCAGCAGCTTGGGTTCAGGGGCCACTGGGGCCAACGTCCTGACTTTC
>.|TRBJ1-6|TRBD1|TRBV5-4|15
CASSLKEQGITPLHF
TGTGCCAGCAGCCTGAAAGAACAGGGGATTACACCCCTCCACTTT
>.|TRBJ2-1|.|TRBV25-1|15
CASSESPSSYNEQFF
TGTGCCAGCAGTGAATCTCCTAGCTCCTACAATGAGCAGTTCTTC
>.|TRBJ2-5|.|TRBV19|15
CASSIVGTHRETQYF
TGTGCCAGTAGTATAGTTGGGACACATCGAGAGACCCAGTACTTC
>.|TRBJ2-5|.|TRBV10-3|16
CAISESNGPPRDAQYF
TGTGCCATCAGTGAGTCGAACGGTCCCCCGAGGGACGCCCAGTACTTC
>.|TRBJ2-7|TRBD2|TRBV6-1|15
CASSETSGGSYEQYF
TGTGCCAGCAGTGAAACCAGCGGGGGCTCCTACGAGCAGTACTTC
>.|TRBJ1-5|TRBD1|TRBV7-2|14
CASSSGDREQPQHF
TGTGCCAGCAGCTCAGGTGACAGGGAACAGCCCCAGCATTTT
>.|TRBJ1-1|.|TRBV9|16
CASSVAGQSSNTEAFF
TGTGCCAGCAGCGTAGCAGGACAGTCCTCGAACACTGAAGCTTTCTTT
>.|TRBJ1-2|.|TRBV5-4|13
CASRHRAGYGYTF
TGTGCCAGCAGGCACAGGGCTGGGTATGGCTACACCTTC
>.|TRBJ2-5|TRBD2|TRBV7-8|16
CASSFSGGSREETQYF
TGTGCCAGCAGCTTCAGCGGGGGGTCCCGGGAAGAGACCCAGTACTTC
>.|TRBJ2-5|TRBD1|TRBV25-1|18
CASSEYRWGQGLRETQYF
TGTGCCAGCAGTGAATATAGATGGGGACAGGGCCTAAGGGAGACCCAGTACTTC
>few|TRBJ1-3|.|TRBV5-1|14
CASSDLSTGNTIYF
TGCGCCAGCAGCGATCTTAGCACTGGAAACACCATATATTTT
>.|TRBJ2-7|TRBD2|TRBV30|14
CACTHSGGDYEQYF
TGTGCCTGCACCCATAGCGGGGGGGATTACGAGCAGTACTTC
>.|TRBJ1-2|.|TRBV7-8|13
CASSLEENYGYTF
TGTGCCAGCAGCTTAGAAGAAAACTATGGCTACACCTTC
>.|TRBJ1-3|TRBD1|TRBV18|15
CASSLGQGSGNTIYF
TGTGCCAGCTCACTAGGACAGGGCAGCGGAAACACCATATATTTT
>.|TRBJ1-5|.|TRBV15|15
CATSRDTGANQPQHF
TGTGCCACCAGCAGAGATACGGGGGCCAATCAGCCCCAGCATTTT
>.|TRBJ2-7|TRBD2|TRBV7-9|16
CASSLGTSGSIHEQYF
TGTGCCAGCAGCCTCGGGACTAGCGGGAGTATCCACGAGCAGTACTTC
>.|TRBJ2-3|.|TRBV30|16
CAWSVVKGGSTDTQYF
TGTGCCTGGAGTGTAGTTAAGGGGGGGAGCACAGATACGCAGTATTTT
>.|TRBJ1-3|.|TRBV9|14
CASSFLETGNTIYF
TGTGCCAGCAGCTTTCTTGAGACTGGAAACACCATATATTTT
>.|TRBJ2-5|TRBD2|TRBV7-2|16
CASSLGLAGGWETQYF
TGTGCCAGCAGCTTAGGACTAGCGGGAGGATGGGAGACCCAGTACTTC
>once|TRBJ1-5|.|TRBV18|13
CASSGDSNQPQHF
TGTGCCAGCTCCGGTGATAGCAATCAGCCCCAGCATTTT
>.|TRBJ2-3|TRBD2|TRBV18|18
CASSPPGLAGEQTDTQYF
TGTGCCAGCTCACCACCGGGACTAGCGGGGGAACAAACAGATACGCAGTATTTT
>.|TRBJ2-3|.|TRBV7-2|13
CASSSVRAGSQYF
TGTGCCAGCAGCTCCGTGAGGGCAGGGTCGCAGTATTTT
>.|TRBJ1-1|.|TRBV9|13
CASSVGASTEAFF
TGTGCCAGCAGCGTAGGTGCGAGCACTGAAGCTTTCTTT
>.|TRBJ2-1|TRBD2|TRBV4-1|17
CASSHNSGLAGGNEQFF
TGCGCCAGCAGCCATAATTCTGGACTAGCGGGGGGCAATGAGCAGTTCTTC
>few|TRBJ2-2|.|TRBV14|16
CASSSLPRGNTGELFF
TGTGCCAGCAGCAGTCTCCCGCGGGGGAACACCGGGGAGCTGTTTTTT
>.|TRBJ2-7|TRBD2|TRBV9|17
CASSVSQAGSISYEQYF
TGTGCCAGCAGCGTAAGTCAAGCGGGATCGATCTCCTACGAGCAGTACTTC
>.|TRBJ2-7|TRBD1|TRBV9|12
CAARDRADEQYF
TGTGCCGCCCGGGACAGGGCCGACGAGCAGTACTTC
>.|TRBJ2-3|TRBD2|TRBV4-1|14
CASSRAGGADTQYF
TGCGCCAGCAGCCGGGCGGGGGGGGCAGATACGCAGTATTTT
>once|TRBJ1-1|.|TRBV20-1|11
CSAGRGTEAFF
TGCAGTGCGGGAAGGGGGACTGAAGCTTTCTTT
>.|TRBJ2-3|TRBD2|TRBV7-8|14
CASSLKVRGDTQYF
TGTGCCAGCAGCTTAAAAGTGCGGGGGGACACGCAGTATTTT
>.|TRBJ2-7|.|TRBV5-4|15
CASSPQGGGPYEQYF
TGTGCCAGCAGCCCCCAAGGGGGAGGGCCGTACGAGCAGTACTTC
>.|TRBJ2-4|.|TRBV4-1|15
CASSQMGLAKNIQYF
TGCGCCAGCAGCCAGATGGGACTAGCCAAAAACATTCAGTACTTC
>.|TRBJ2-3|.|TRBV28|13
CASTTLSGGRGYF
TGTGCCAGCACAACCCTCTCGGGGGGCCGGGGGTATTTT
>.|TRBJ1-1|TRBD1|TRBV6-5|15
CASTAGGTMNTEAFF
TGTGCCAGCACCGCAGGGGGCACTATGAATACTGAAGCTTTCTTT
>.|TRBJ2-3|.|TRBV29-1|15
CSHLRGAPQSDTQYF
TGCAGCCATCTAAGGGGGGCCCCTCAATCAGATACGCAGTATTTT
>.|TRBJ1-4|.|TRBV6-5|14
CASSSPGTGEKLFF
TGTGCCAGCAGTTCCCCAGGGACCGGAGAAAAACTGTTTTTT
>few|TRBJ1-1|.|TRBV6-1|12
CASSELVTEAFF
TGTGCCAGCAGTGAACTGGTTACTGAAGCTTTCTTT
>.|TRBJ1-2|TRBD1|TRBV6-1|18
CASSAFGTGPPSNYGYTF
TGTGCCAGCAGTGCCTTTGGGACAGGCCCTCCTAGTAACTATGGCTACACCTTC
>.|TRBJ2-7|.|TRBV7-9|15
CASSPTPGQTSEQYF
TGTGCCAGCAGCCCGACCCCGGGGCAGACCTCCGAGCAGTACTTC
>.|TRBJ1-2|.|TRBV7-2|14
CASSLVKGDYGYTF
TGTGCCAGCAGCTTAGTTAAGGGGGACTATGGCTACACCTTC